Presented here are 10 T cell receptor beta chains from one specimen sequenced in a study of blood T cell repertoires in COVID-19. Only in-frame clones appear in the TCRdb table, and some are missing; sequencing was by immunoSEQ multiplex PCR. Of some 45,000 clones listed, roughly 90% were seen once; the top ten hold around 12%. Sequencing was carried out using peripheral blood. The receptors stem from a human donor in a cohort sampled during active COVID-19.

The CDR3 here is CAIRLAESYNEQFF. CDR3 bases: TGTGCCATCCGCCTAGCGGAGTCATACAATGAGCAGTTCTTC. The rearrangement uses TRBV10-3 and TRBJ2-1; the match to TRBD2 covers 7 bases. Germline values: CDR1 ENHRY, CDR2 SYGVKD. The V and J ends lost 8 bases and 4 bases, in that order; junction bases with no gene match: 8. This CDR3 has 14 residues.

This chain links TRBV6-5 with TRBJ2-7; TRBD1 matches at 7 bases. Germline trimming cut 8 bases from V and 1 base from J; bases unmatched to any gene: 11. The CDR3 totals 15 residues. The V gene's germline CDR1 is MNHEY and CDR2 SVGAGI. As DNA, the CDR3 is TGTGCCAGCGTAGAAAGGGGGCGGAGGTCCTACGAGCAGTACTTC. Protein: CASVERGRRSYEQYF.

The chain uses TRBV7-2 and TRBJ2-7; possibly TRBD2 for D (6 bases). Germline CDR1 and CDR2: SGHTA and FQGNSA. This CDR3 is built from 15 residues. V was clipped by 3 bases and J by 2 bases, with 14 bases between them. CDR3 loop: CASSFPFGGTYEQYF. In nucleotides, the CDR3 is TGTGCCAGCAGCTTTCCTTTCGGCGGGACCTACGAGCAGTACTTC.

The V gene is TRBV3-1 (or the pseudogene TRBV3-2), the J gene TRBJ1-5, with 7 bases matching TRBD1. The CDR3 has 14 residues. Germline V gene sequence: CDR1 LGHDT, CDR2 YNNKEL (reference sequence). Germline trimming cut 5 bases from V and 6 bases from J; bases unmatched to any gene: 7. CDR3 DNA sequence: TGTGCCAGCAGCTGGACAGGCGCGGGTCAGCCCCAGCATTTT. Translated, it gives CASSWTGAGQPQHF.

The chain uses TRBV12-3 or TRBV12-4 and TRBJ1-1; the D gene is possibly TRBD1 (5 bases). V shed 4 bases and J shed 8 bases, with 8 bases lying between them. The CDR3 is made up of 11 amino acids. CDR3 nucleotides: TGTGCCAGCAGTTGGAGACAGGAAGCTTTCTTT. It codes for CASSWRQEAFF.

The chain carries TRBV29-1 and TRBJ2-7; D gene unclear. The CDR3 consists of 12 residues. V was pared by 7 bases and J by 6 bases, with 16 bases between. CDR1 SQVTM and CDR2 ANQGSEA come from the germline V gene. CDR3 residues: CSATPRNSEQYF. The CDR3, as DNA: TGCAGCGCAACTCCGAGAAATAGCGAGCAGTACTTC.

This sequence joins TRBV18 and TRBJ2-7; TRBD1 matches 8 bases. The J segment lost 4 bases and the V segment lost 1 base, leaving 3 bases of the junction unmatched. The CDR3 runs to 14 residues. Germline V gene data show CDR1 as KGHSH and CDR2 as LQKENI. CDR3 DNA: TGTGCCAGCTCACCACGGACAGGGTCATACGAGCAGTACTTC. Its translation: CASSPRTGSYEQYF.

This clone was picked up a small number of times. The rearrangement uses TRBV9 and TRBJ2-2, with D possibly matching TRBD1 (5 bases). V dropped 4 bases and J dropped 0 bases, with 7 bases sitting between them. Per the germline V gene, CDR1 is SGDLS and CDR2 is YYNGEE. This CDR3 spans 14 amino acids. Written as DNA, the CDR3 is TGTGCCAGCAGCCGACAGCCGAACACCGGGGAGCTGTTTTTT. Residues: CASSRQPNTGELFF. Full variable domain (remainder filled in from reference TRBV9 and TRBJ2-2): DSGVTQTPKHLITATGQRVTLRCSPRSGDLSVYWYQQSLDQGLQFLIQYYNGEERAKGNILERFSAQQFPDLHSELNLSSLELGDSALYFCASSRQPNTGELFFGEGSRLTVL.

This chain links TRBV11-3 with TRBJ1-1, with a weak D call TRBD1 (5 bases). CDR3 size: 15 residues. Germline assignment: CDR1 SGHNT and CDR2 YENEEA. With 1 base removed from V and 1 base from J, the gap between germline ends came to 10 bases. This CDR3 reads CASSLGGDRNTEAFF. DNA for the CDR3: TGTGCCAGCAGCTTAGGGGGGGATAGGAACACTGAAGCTTTCTTT. The entire variable domain, with the rest obtained from reference TRBV11-3 and TRBJ1-1, is as follows: EAGVVQSPRYKIIEKKQPVAFWCNPISGHNTLYWYLQNLGQGPELLIRYENEEAVDDSQLPKDRFSAERLKGVDSTLKIQPAELGDSAVYLCASSLGGDRNTEAFFGQGTRLTVV.

The chain uses TRBV4-1 and TRBJ1-1; no clear D. The germline V gene has CDR1 MGHRA and CDR2 YSYEKL. This CDR3 has 18 residues. Trimming took 3 bases from V and 5 from J, leaving 25 bases between them. In DNA form, the CDR3 reads TGCGCCAGCAGCCATGACCATACGAGGCGGGCGGTGAGGACTGAAGCTTTCTTT. Translation gives CASSHDHTRRAVRTEAFF.